Sequencing of this TCR beta chain was carried out in a study of T cell changes during pregnancy in multiple sclerosis. The length of the CDR3 is 17 residues. Method: immunoSEQ multiplex PCR; TCRdb's copy keeps in-frame clones and lacks some. The repertoire holds just under 40,000 clones, with 90% as singletons. Specimen: CD4+ T cells from peripheral blood mononuclear cells, collected in the first trimester of pregnancy. The sequence came from a female donor in good health, enrolled as a control in a pregnancy study. The chain is built from TRBV7-5 and TRBJ2-3; the table names TRBD1, a call not compared with the DNA. TRBV7-5 is a pseudogene. The CDR3 DNA follows: TGTGCCAGAAGCTTAGGGGTGCACGGGTGGGGCGTAGATACGCAGTATTTT. Residues: CARSLGVHGWGVDTQYF.